A single TCR beta chain is shown here with its context. Its matching antigen is unknown. The data stem from a study of T cells after posttransplantation cyclophosphamide. Study observations and caveats: Tissue-infiltrating T cells from skin or gut overlapped little with blood T cells. TRB clonality was highly associated with recipient CMV seropositivity and reactivation. Donor CD8+ memory clones often dominated recipient blood repertoires at later times.

Sequenced by immunoSEQ multiplex PCR; TCRdb stores in-frame clones only, minus some. Among just over 20,000 clones listed, over 95% were seen once. J was trimmed by 1 base and V by 5 bases; bases with no gene match: 7. The CDR3 covers 15 residues. Germline V gives CDR1 SGHTA, CDR2 FQGNSA. Cells defined as naive were viable CD3+CD4+ or CD3+CD8+ and CCR7+CD45RA+CD45RO-CD95-CD27+CD28+. The related graft donor's blood sample was taken on the day of bone marrow donation. The sequenced sample was naive CD4+ T cells sorted from PBMCs. The clonotype originates from a middle-aged man in good health, CMV-negative, and a related stem cell transplant donor. The rearrangement uses TRBV7-2 and TRBJ1-1, with 7 nucleotides matching TRBD1. CDR3 sequence (DNA): TGTGCCAGCAGCCGTCACAGGGGAGAGAACACTGAAGCTTTCTTT. Protein: CASSRHRGENTEAFF.